The 32 T cell receptor beta chains given below trace back to one sample, sequenced in a study of technical replicates of blood from several donors. Sequencing was performed with immunoSEQ multiplex PCR; in TCRdb, only in-frame clones are kept and a portion is missing. Here the sample spans approximately 99,000 clones, 95% being singletons. The sequenced sample consisted of T cells isolated from PBMCs. The receptors come from a human donor in good health.

The rearrangement links TRBV6-1 to TRBJ2-1; 7 bases are a match to TRBD2. The germline V gene encodes CDR1 MNHNS and CDR2 SASEGT. The V gene end was trimmed by 7 bases and the J gene end by 5 bases; junction bases not matched to a gene: 11. The CDR3 consists of 15 residues. CDR3 protein: CASKGGPSGHNEQFF. The CDR3, as DNA: TGTGCCAGCAAAGGAGGGCCTAGCGGTCACAATGAGCAGTTCTTC.

The J gene is TRBJ2-1, the V gene TRBV7-6, with TRBD2 identical over 9 bases. Unmatched junction bases numbered 8, after V lost 2 bases and J lost 0 bases. Germline V gives CDR1 SGHVS, CDR2 FNYEAQ. This CDR3 comprises 18 residues. For the CDR3, the DNA is TGTGCCAGCAGCTTAACTAACTTAGCGGGAGCCTCCTACAATGAGCAGTTCTTC. Residues: CASSLTNLAGASYNEQFF.

The chain employs TRBV18 and TRBJ2-6, with TRBD1 identical over 7 bases. After removal of 6 bases from V and 3 bases from J, the junction contained 17 bases not matched to a gene. From germline, CDR1 is KGHSH and CDR2 LQKENI. The CDR3 spans 19 residues. In DNA form, the CDR3 reads TGTGCCAGCTCCCCCATTTCGACAGGGACCCTAGGTGGGGCCAACGTCCTGACTTTC. Translated, it gives CASSPISTGTLGGANVLTF.

The rearrangement joins TRBV9 to TRBJ2-3, with TRBD1 as a possible D gene (5 bases). CDR1 is SGDLS, CDR2 YYNGEE, per germline. Between the trimmed V and J ends, which lost 2 bases and 4 bases, there was a span of 14 bases. The CDR3 is made up of 15 amino acids. The CDR3 spells CASSVRREGADTQYF. DNA for the CDR3: TGTGCCAGCAGCGTTCGAAGGGAAGGGGCAGATACGCAGTATTTT.

The chain combines TRBV30 with TRBJ1-4; possible D gene TRBD1, 5 bases. V was cut by 3 bases and J by 3 bases, with 14 bases left in between. The CDR3 contains 15 residues. Germline V CDR1 and CDR2: GTSNPN, SVGIG (reference sequence). Written as DNA, the CDR3 is TGTGCCTGGAGATGGGGGGGACTTGCTAATGAAAAACTGTTTTTT. Translation gives CAWRWGGLANEKLFF.

The J gene is TRBJ1-2, the V gene TRBV6-1, with a tentative D call TRBD1 (5 bases). Germline-derived CDR1 and CDR2 are MNHNS and SASEGT. The germline V and J ends were trimmed by 6 bases and 4 bases, with 12 bases remaining between them. The CDR3 is 13 residues long. The CDR3 reads CASSSQGFYGYTF. The CDR3 nucleotides read TGTGCCAGCAGCTCCCAGGGTTTCTATGGCTACACCTTC.

The chain links TRBV6-1 to TRBJ2-2, with 7 bases that match TRBD1. There are 13 residues in the CDR3. The germline gives CDR1 MNHNS, CDR2 SASEGT. Trimming took 8 bases from V and 7 from J; bases not matched to a gene: 7. CDR3 sequence: CASRTGMHGELFF. DNA for the CDR3: TGTGCCAGCCGGACAGGAATGCACGGGGAGCTGTTTTTT.

The V call is TRBV19, the J call TRBJ1-5, with D perhaps matching TRBD1 (5 bases). Per germline, CDR1 LNHDA and CDR2 SQIVND (reference sequence). The V end lost 3 bases, the J end lost 3 bases, and 9 bases lay between the germline ends. The CDR3 extends over 14 amino acids. This CDR3 reads CASSIRQYNQPQHF. The CDR3 coding sequence is TGTGCCAGTAGTATTCGACAGTACAATCAGCCCCAGCATTTT.

This chain links TRBV6-1 with TRBJ1-2; the D is unclear. The V gene's germline CDR1 is MNHNS and CDR2 SASEGT. The CDR3 is 13 amino acids. V was cut by 4 bases and J by 4 bases, with 10 bases left in between. The CDR3 reads CASSGLVFYGYTF. CDR3 DNA sequence: TGTGCCAGCAGTGGGCTAGTCTTCTATGGCTACACCTTC.

The chain joins TRBV2 to TRBJ1-1; 7 bases line up with TRBD1. V shed 8 bases and J 6 bases; nucleotides not matched to a gene: 12. CDR3 size: 14 residues. Germline CDR1 and CDR2: SNHLY and FYNNEI. The DNA of the CDR3 is TGTGCCAGCTCGGACAGGCTCGGAGTCTCTGAAGCTTTCTTT. It codes for CASSDRLGVSEAFF.

The V gene is TRBV5-6, the J gene TRBJ2-2; D is ambiguous. With 5 bases removed from V and 1 base from J, the gap between germline ends came to 6 bases. Germline V gives CDR1 SGHDT, CDR2 YYEEEE. This CDR3 comprises 13 residues. In nucleotides, the CDR3 is TGTGCCAGCAGAAACAGGAACACCGGGGAGCTGTTTTTT. Translating it yields CASRNRNTGELFF.

This clone has just one count. The chain combines TRBV28 with TRBJ1-2, with D unclear. The germline V and J ends were trimmed by 5 bases and 2 bases, with 15 bases remaining between them. CDR1 MDHEN and CDR2 SYDVKM come from the germline V gene. The CDR3 has 15 residues. CDR3 DNA: TGTGCCAGCAGTCCCCTTGGGGAGGAGAACTATGGCTACACCTTC. Amino acid sequence: CASSPLGEENYGYTF.

The rearrangement links TRBV4-2 to TRBJ2-3; TRBD2 is a possible D gene (6 bases). Trimming shortened V by 4 bases and J by 1 base, and 15 bases separated the two germline ends. Germline loops: CDR1 LGHNA, CDR2 YNFKEQ. The CDR3 spans 16 residues. In DNA form, the CDR3 reads TGTGCCAGCAGCCCCCGAGGAGGGGAGGGCACAGATACGCAGTATTTT. It codes for CASSPRGGEGTDTQYF.

V usage is TRBV12-5 and J usage is TRBJ2-1; TRBD1 matches 7 bases. The V segment lost 6 bases and the J segment 9 bases; nucleotides outside the gene matches: 20. Germline V gives CDR1 LGHNT, CDR2 FRNRAP. The CDR3 loop spans 17 amino acids. This CDR3 is CASGGGYRALNSGEQFF. The CDR3, as DNA: TGTGCTAGTGGAGGGGGCTACCGGGCTCTTAATTCGGGTGAGCAGTTCTTC. The entire variable domain, with the rest obtained from reference TRBV12-5 and TRBJ2-1, is as follows: DARVTQTPRHKVTEMGQEVTMRCQPILGHNTVFWYRQTMMQGLELLAYFRNRAPLDDSGMPKDRFSAEMPDATLATLKIQPSEPRDSAVYFCASGGGYRALNSGEQFFGPGTRLTVL.

The gene calls are TRBV7-3 and TRBJ2-3; 9 bases align to TRBD1. Germline CDR1 is SGHTA and CDR2 is FQGTGA. The CDR3 loop spans 16 amino acids. The V segment lost 1 base and the J segment 2 bases; nucleotides outside the gene matches: 4. The CDR3 protein is CASSLRGDRDTDTQYF. Written as DNA, the CDR3 is TGTGCCAGCAGCTTAAGGGGGGACAGGGACACAGATACGCAGTATTTT.

CDR3 DNA: TGTGCCAGCCACAGGGGCGTTGAAAAACTGTTTTTT. This codes for CASHRGVEKLFF. This chain links TRBV28 with TRBJ1-4; TRBD1 matches at 7 bases. In germline, CDR1 is MDHEN, CDR2 SYDVKM. The junction had 4 bases not matched to a gene; V was cut back by 8 bases and J by 7 bases. CDR3 length: 12 amino acids. The whole variable domain, remainder taken from reference TRBV28 and TRBJ1-4, is DVKVTQSSRYLVKRTGEKVFLECVQDMDHENMFWYRQDPGLGLRLIYFSYDVKMKEKGDIPEGYSVSREKKERFSLILESASTNQTSMYLCASHRGVEKLFFGSGTQLSVL.

This rearrangement joins TRBV5-1 to TRBJ2-7; 8 bases are a match to TRBD1. In germline, CDR1 is SGHRS, CDR2 YFSETQ. Trimming removed 0 bases from V and 5 bases from J; junction bases left unmatched: 7. The CDR3 consists of 15 residues. CDR3 residues: CASSLVRQGIHEQYF. CDR3 DNA: TGCGCCAGCAGCTTGGTCCGACAGGGGATCCACGAGCAGTACTTC.

This sequence joins TRBV28 and TRBJ2-1; the D gene is possibly TRBD2 (5 bases). The CDR3 consists of 13 residues. The germline V and J ends were trimmed by 3 bases and 7 bases, with 10 bases remaining between them. Germline CDR1 and CDR2: MDHEN and SYDVKM. CDR3 coding DNA: TGTGCCAGCAGTTTTTCGGGGATGAATGAGCAGTTCTTC. It encodes CASSFSGMNEQFF.

The chain combines TRBV5-1 with TRBJ2-7; 7 bases agree with TRBD2. V trimming: 4 bases; J trimming: 5 bases; junction bases outside the gene matches: 9. Germline CDR1 SGHRS, CDR2 YFSETQ. The CDR3 runs to 14 residues. The CDR3 sequence is CASSPRTSPHEQYF. The DNA for the CDR3 is TGCGCCAGCAGCCCAAGGACTAGTCCTCACGAGCAGTACTTC. Together with reference TRBV5-1 and TRBJ2-7, the CDR3 gives the full variable domain: KAGVTQTPRYLIKTRGQQVTLSCSPISGHRSVSWYQQTPGQGLQFLFEYFSETQRNKGNFPGRFSGRQFSNSRSEMNVSTLELGDSALYLCASSPRTSPHEQYFGPGTRLTVT.

The chain employs TRBV6-5 and TRBJ1-2, with D possibly matching TRBD1 (5 bases). Trimming took off 2 bases at V and 5 bases at J, with 15 bases between the two ends. CDR1 is MNHEY and CDR2 is SVGAGI in the germline V gene. The length of the CDR3 is 15 residues. The CDR3: CASSYGQDTWYGYTF. CDR3 bases: TGTGCCAGCAGTTACGGGCAGGACACATGGTATGGCTACACCTTC.

The chain carries TRBV14 and TRBJ1-5; 9 nucleotides line up with TRBD1. V was clipped by 3 bases and J by 7 bases; unmatched bases: 10. Germline V gene data show CDR1 as SGHDN and CDR2 as FVKESK. CDR3 length: 16 amino acids. CDR3 nucleotides: TGTGCCAGCAGCCAGAACTCCGGGACAGGGTTCCAGCCCCAGCATTTT. Its protein is CASSQNSGTGFQPQHF.

The chain links TRBV6-6 to TRBJ1-1; D perhaps matches TRBD1 (6 bases). The length of the CDR3 is 15 residues. Trimming removed 4 bases at V and 5 bases at J, with 17 bases between. Germline CDR1 is MNHNY and CDR2 is SVGAGI (reference sequence). The CDR3 nucleotides are TGTGCCAGCAGTTTAACCCAGGGGACGGGGACTGAAGCTTTCTTT. The encoded protein is CASSLTQGTGTEAFF.

The chain recombines TRBV27 with TRBJ2-1; 12 bases are a match to TRBD2. The CDR3 has 14 amino acids. J gave up 6 bases and V 9 bases, and 6 bases lay outside the gene matches. The germline V gene encodes CDR1 MNHEY and CDR2 SMNVEV (reference sequence). The CDR3 protein is CASLRLAGVNEQFF. CDR3 bases: TGTGCCAGTCTTCGACTAGCGGGAGTCAATGAGCAGTTCTTC.

This clone was detected only a few times. The genes are TRBV2 and TRBJ2-5; TRBD2 agrees at 7 bases. The CDR3 contains 15 residues. The J segment lost 5 bases and the V segment lost 4 bases, leaving 10 bases of the junction unmatched. CDR1 SNHLY and CDR2 FYNNEI come from the germline V gene. The CDR3 coding sequence is TGTGCCAGCAGTGCTAGCGGTGATTCTGGGGAGACCCAGTACTTC. The encoded protein is CASSASGDSGETQYF. The full variable domain, in which reference TRBV2 and TRBJ2-5 provide the parts outside the CDR3, is EPEVTQTPSHQVTQMGQEVILRCVPISNHLYFYWYRQILGQKVEFLVSFYNNEISEKSEIFDDQFSVERPDGSNFTLKIRSTKLEDSAMYFCASSASGDSGETQYFGPGTRLLVL.

This clone appeared a single time. V is TRBV21-1 and J is TRBJ2-5; the D call of TRBD1 is as the table states it, not checked on the DNA. TRBV21-1 is a recognized pseudogene. The CDR3 contains 14 residues. CDR3 in amino acids: CASSKGDRGETQYF. The CDR3 DNA reads TGTGCCAGCAGCAAAGGGGACAGGGGGGAGACCCAGTACTTC.

The chain uses TRBV5-1 and TRBJ1-4; 8 nucleotides line up with TRBD1. CDR1 is SGHRS and CDR2 is YFSETQ in the germline V gene. The CDR3 runs to 15 residues. The V gene end was trimmed by 4 bases and the J gene end by 7 bases; junction bases not matched to a gene: 9. CDR3 bases: TGCGCCAGCAGCCCGGACAGGGTGAGGGGTGAAAAACTGTTTTTT. Its translation is CASSPDRVRGEKLFF.

This chain joins TRBV6-6 and TRBJ2-5; 8 bases are a match to TRBD1. This CDR3 has 14 amino acids. Unmatched junction bases numbered 6, after V lost 3 bases and J lost 6 bases. Looked up from germline, CDR1 is MNHNY and CDR2 is SVGAGI (reference sequence). The DNA for the CDR3 is TGTGCCAGCAGTTATGCAGGGGGCTTGCAGACCCAGTACTTC. Translated: CASSYAGGLQTQYF.

This chain uses TRBV7-2 with TRBJ2-5; 10 bases match TRBD2. Germline loops: CDR1 SGHTA, CDR2 FQGNSA. The trim removed 5 bases at V and 2 bases at J, leaving 11 bases unmatched. The CDR3 is 17 residues long. The CDR3: CASSHDYERGGQETQYF. Here the CDR3 DNA reads TGTGCCAGCAGCCACGACTATGAGCGGGGGGGTCAAGAGACCCAGTACTTC.

The chain joins TRBV5-1 to TRBJ1-3; no firm D call. Looked up from germline, CDR1 is SGHRS and CDR2 is YFSETQ. The V end lost 2 bases, the J end lost 4 bases, and 13 bases lay between the germline ends. This CDR3 has 15 amino acids. The CDR3: CASSFPPGLGNTIYF. The CDR3 coding sequence is TGCGCCAGCAGCTTCCCCCCGGGTCTAGGAAACACCATATATTTT.

This clone showed up just once. The chain joins TRBV10-1 to TRBJ1-3; 7 bases are shared with TRBD1. The CDR3 length is 14 residues. Germline V lookup: CDR1 WNHNN, CDR2 SYGVQD (reference sequence). The trim removed 6 bases at V and 2 bases at J, leaving 4 bases unmatched. As DNA, the CDR3 is TGCGCCAGCAGCCCGCAGGGGGCTGGAAACACCATATATTTT. It codes for CASSPQGAGNTIYF.

DNA of the CDR3: TGTGCCAGCAGCCAATGGGGGCGTGATGAGCAGTTCTTC. Residues: CASSQWGRDEQFF. V and J are TRBV5-5 and TRBJ2-1; weak D call: TRBD1 (6 bases). This CDR3 has 13 amino acids. Deletions cut 4 bases from V and 8 bases from J, with 13 bases between. Looked up from germline, CDR1 is SGHKS and CDR2 is YYEKEE (reference sequence).

J is TRBJ1-5 and V is TRBV6-5, with 8 bases aligning to TRBD1. V lost 5 bases and J lost 7; bases outside the gene matches: 4. Germline V lookup: CDR1 MNHEY, CDR2 SVGAGI. CDR3 size: 13 residues. This chain's CDR3 is CASSRQGHQPQHF. The DNA of the CDR3 is TGTGCCAGCAGTCGACAGGGGCACCAGCCCCAGCATTTT.